The 10 T cell receptor beta chains below all came from one sample that was sequenced in a study of T cells after yellow fever vaccination (dated by TCRdb to the late 2010s). Libraries were made using 5' RACE. This sample was sequenced with an Illumina HiSeq 2500. In-frame beta chains were kept once TCRdb had trimmed the public reads at Q25 with fastp and called clones with MiXCR. Duplicate CDR3 protein sequences are folded into a single record with the most common DNA and genes. The sample records about 260,000 distinct CDR3 sequences, 10% to 15% of which are singletons. Clones ranked in the top ten supply around 0.49% of the sample. The treatment or condition label, as the study defines it: live attenuated yellow fever vaccine strain. Sequences were derived from CD4+ T cells sorted from PBMCs, sampled 45 days after the yellow fever booster vaccination. These receptors were collected from a man between 25 and 39 years old who received the YFV17D yellow fever vaccine.

This clonotype was picked up a small number of times. V is TRBV28 and J is TRBJ2-1, with 7 bases that match TRBD2. Trimming at V came to 7 bases and at J to 0 bases, leaving 6 bases not matched to a gene. Germline V gene lookup returns CDR1 MDHEN and CDR2 SYDVKM. The CDR3 contains 15 residues. CDR3 loop: CASTLLAVSYNEQFF. The DNA for the CDR3 is TGTGCCAGCACCCTTCTAGCGGTCTCCTACAATGAGCAGTTCTTC.

This clonotype occurred a few times. The chain combines TRBV3-1 with TRBJ2-5, with 12 bases identical to TRBD2. The CDR3 covers 19 residues. V shed 3 bases, J shed 5 bases, and the junction held 16 bases outside the gene matches. The germline CDR1 and CDR2 sequences are LGHDT and YNNKEL (reference sequence). CDR3 region: CASSHGGTSGLRRVETQYF. The CDR3 bases are TGTGCCAGCAGCCACGGAGGGACTAGCGGGCTACGTAGGGTGGAGACCCAGTACTTC.

This clonotype was recorded a few times. The J gene is TRBJ2-7, the V gene TRBV20-1; tentatively, D is TRBD2 (6 bases). V lost 4 bases, J lost 9 bases, and 22 bases lay in between. The CDR3 contains 14 residues. Germline V lookup: CDR1 DFQATT, CDR2 SNEGSKA (reference sequence). The DNA for the CDR3 is TGCAGTGCTATCCCCCAAACTAGCAGCTTCGGGCAGTACTTC. Translation: CSAIPQTSSFGQYF.

The chain combines TRBV5-5 with TRBJ1-1; maybe TRBD1 (6 bases). V was cut by 4 bases and J by 1 base, with 11 bases left in between. This CDR3 spans 14 amino acids. Germline CDR1 and CDR2: SGHKS and YYEKEE (reference sequence). The CDR3 coding sequence is TGTGCCAGCAGCCCTCCGGGACAGAACACTGAAGCTTTCTTT. Its protein is CASSPPGQNTEAFF.

The V call is TRBV7-2, the J call TRBJ2-1; D is unclear. Per the germline V gene, CDR1 is SGHTA and CDR2 is FQGNSA. V was pared by 9 bases and J by 8 bases, with 17 bases between. CDR3 size: 13 residues. The CDR3 DNA reads TGTGCCAGTCGAAAGGACCACCCCCATGAGCAGTTCTTC. Protein sequence: CASRKDHPHEQFF.

This chain uses TRBV20-1 with TRBJ2-7; D remains unclear. Trimming removed 2 bases at V and 2 bases at J, with 7 bases between. This CDR3 is built from 12 residues. Germline V gene data show CDR1 as DFQATT and CDR2 as SNEGSKA (reference sequence). This CDR3 is CSARRSTYEQYF. CDR3 DNA: TGCAGTGCTAGACGCTCTACCTACGAGCAGTACTTC.

This clonotype has only a few counts. The CDR3, as DNA: TGTGCCAGCAGCTTAGCCCATGGTGAGCAGTTCTTC. Protein product: CASSLAHGEQFF. This rearrangement joins TRBV7-8 to TRBJ2-1; no reliable D call. Germline V CDR1 and CDR2: SGHVS, FQNEAQ. V lost 0 bases and J lost 9, with 6 bases in between. CDR3 size: 12 residues.

The rearrangement uses TRBV7-9 and TRBJ2-5; TRBD2 aligns across 13 bases. The CDR3 contains 16 residues. V shed 5 bases and J 4 bases; nucleotides not matched to a gene: 7. Germline V CDR1 and CDR2: SEHNR, FQNEAQ (reference sequence). CDR3 DNA sequence: TGTGCCAGCAGCCCAGGACTAGCGGGAGTATCAGAGACCCAGTACTTC. Translating gives CASSPGLAGVSETQYF.

This clonotype was counted a few times. This chain joins TRBV7-9 and TRBJ2-1; maybe TRBD2 (5 bases). The CDR3 is 14 amino acids. Looked up from germline, CDR1 is SEHNR and CDR2 is FQNEAQ (reference sequence). Trimming cost V 3 bases and J 5 bases, with 11 bases left between them. CDR3 loop: CASSFNSGNNEQFF. DNA for the CDR3: TGTGCCAGCAGCTTCAACTCGGGGAACAATGAGCAGTTCTTC.

Notes on this clonotype: Mismatch with germline at one junction end may stem from a read error. This sequence joins TRBV3-1 and TRBJ2-7, with D tentatively TRBD2 (5 bases). CDR3 size: 13 residues. Germline V CDR1 and CDR2: LGHDT, YNNKEL (reference sequence). CDR3 in DNA: TGTGCCATCAGCCTAGCTGGCCCCTACGAGCAGTACTTC. Residues: CAISLAGPYEQYF.